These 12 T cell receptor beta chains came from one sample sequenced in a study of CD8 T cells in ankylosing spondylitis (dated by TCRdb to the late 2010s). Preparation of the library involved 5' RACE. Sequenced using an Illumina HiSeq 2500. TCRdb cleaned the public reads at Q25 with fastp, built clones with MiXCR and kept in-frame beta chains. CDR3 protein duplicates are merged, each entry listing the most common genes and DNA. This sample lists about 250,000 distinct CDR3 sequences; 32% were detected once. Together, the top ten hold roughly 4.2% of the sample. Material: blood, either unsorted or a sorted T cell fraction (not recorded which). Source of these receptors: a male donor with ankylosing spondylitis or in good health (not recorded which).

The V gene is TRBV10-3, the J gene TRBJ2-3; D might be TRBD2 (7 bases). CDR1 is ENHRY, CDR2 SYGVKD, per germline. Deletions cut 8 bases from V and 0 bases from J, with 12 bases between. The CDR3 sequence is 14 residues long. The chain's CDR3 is CAIWGGLSTDTQYF. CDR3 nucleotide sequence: TGTGCCATCTGGGGGGGCCTCAGCACAGATACGCAGTATTTT.

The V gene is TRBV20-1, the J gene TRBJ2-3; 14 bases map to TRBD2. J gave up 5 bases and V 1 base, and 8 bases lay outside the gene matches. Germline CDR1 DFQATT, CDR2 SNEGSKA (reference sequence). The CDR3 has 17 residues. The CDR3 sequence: CSARGWTSGGRGDTQYF. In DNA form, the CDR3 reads TGCAGTGCTAGAGGCTGGACTAGCGGGGGGCGGGGAGATACGCAGTATTTT.

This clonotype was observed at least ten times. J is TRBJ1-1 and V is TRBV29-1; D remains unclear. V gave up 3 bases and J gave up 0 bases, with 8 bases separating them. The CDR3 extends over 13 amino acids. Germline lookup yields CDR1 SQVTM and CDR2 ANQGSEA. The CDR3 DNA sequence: TGCAGCGTTGAGCGCAGGCTGAACACTGAAGCTTTCTTT. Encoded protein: CSVERRLNTEAFF.

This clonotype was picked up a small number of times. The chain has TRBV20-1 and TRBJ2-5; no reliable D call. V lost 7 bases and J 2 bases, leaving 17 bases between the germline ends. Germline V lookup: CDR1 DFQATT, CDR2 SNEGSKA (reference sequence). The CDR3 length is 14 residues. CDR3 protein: CSGTRAEGQETQYF. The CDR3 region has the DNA TGCAGTGGTACCCGGGCAGAAGGACAAGAGACCCAGTACTTC.

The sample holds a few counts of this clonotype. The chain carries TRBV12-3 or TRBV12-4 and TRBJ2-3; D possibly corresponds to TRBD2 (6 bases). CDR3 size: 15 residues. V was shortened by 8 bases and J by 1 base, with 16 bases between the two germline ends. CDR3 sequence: CASHGGKDGTDTQYF. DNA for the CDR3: TGTGCCAGCCATGGAGGGAAGGACGGCACAGATACGCAGTATTTT.

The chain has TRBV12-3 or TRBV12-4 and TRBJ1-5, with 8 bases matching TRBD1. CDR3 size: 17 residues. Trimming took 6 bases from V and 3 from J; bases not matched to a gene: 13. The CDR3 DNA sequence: TGTGCCAGCAGCCGCGGACAGGGAGGGGCCCCCAATCAGCCCCAGCATTTT. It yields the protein CASSRGQGGAPNQPQHF.

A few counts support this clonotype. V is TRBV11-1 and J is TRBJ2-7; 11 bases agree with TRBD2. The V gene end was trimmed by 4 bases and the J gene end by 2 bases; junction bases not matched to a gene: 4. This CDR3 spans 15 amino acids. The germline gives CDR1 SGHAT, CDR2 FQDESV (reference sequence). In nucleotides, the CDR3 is TGTGCCAGCAGCTCGACTAGCGGGATACCCTACGAGCAGTACTTC. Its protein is CASSSTSGIPYEQYF.

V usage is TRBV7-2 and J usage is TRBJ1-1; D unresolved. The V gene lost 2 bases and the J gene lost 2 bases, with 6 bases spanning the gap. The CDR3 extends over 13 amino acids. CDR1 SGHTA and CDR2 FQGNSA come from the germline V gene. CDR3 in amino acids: CASSLRSNTEAFF. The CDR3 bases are TGTGCCAGCAGCTTAAGATCTAACACTGAAGCTTTCTTT.

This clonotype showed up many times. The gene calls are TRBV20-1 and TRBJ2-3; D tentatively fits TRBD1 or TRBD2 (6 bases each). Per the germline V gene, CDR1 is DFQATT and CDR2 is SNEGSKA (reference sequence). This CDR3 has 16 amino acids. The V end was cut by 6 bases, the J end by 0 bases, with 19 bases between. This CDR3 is CSAPRRGHTSTDTQYF. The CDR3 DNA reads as TGCAGTGCCCCTCGGAGGGGACATACTAGCACAGATACGCAGTATTTT.

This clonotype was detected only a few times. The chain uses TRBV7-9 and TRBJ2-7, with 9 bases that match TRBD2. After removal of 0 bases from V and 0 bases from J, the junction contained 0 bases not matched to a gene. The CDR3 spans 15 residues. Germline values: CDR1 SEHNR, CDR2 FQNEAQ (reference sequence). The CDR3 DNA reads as TGTGCCAGCAGCTTAGCAGCGGGGGGCTCCTACGAGCAGTACTTC. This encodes CASSLAAGGSYEQYF.

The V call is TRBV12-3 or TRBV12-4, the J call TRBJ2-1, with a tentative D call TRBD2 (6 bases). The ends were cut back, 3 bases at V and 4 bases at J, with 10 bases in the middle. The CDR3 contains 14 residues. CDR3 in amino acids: CASSFGEAYNEQFF. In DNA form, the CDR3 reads TGTGCCAGCAGTTTCGGGGAGGCATACAATGAGCAGTTCTTC.

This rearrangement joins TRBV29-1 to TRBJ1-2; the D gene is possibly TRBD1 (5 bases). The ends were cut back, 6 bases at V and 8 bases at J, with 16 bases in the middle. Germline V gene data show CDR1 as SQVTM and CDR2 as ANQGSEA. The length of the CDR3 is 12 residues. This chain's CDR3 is CSVGEGPGGYTF. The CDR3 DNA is TGCAGCGTCGGGGAGGGACCTGGAGGCTACACCTTC. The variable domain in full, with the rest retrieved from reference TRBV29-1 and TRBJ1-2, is SAVISQKPSRDICQRGTSLTIQCQVDSQVTMMFWYRQQPGQSLTLIATANQGSEATYESGFVIDKFPISRPNLTFSTLTVSNMSPEDSSIYLCSVGEGPGGYTFGSGTRLTVV.